The 3 T cell receptor beta chains given below trace back to one sample, sequenced in a study of T cell responses to AZD1222 COVID-19 vaccine. Sequencing was performed with immunoSEQ multiplex PCR; in TCRdb, only in-frame clones are kept and a portion is missing. This sample has roughly 140,000 clones; about nine tenths occur once, and the top ten carry about 3.3%. This specimen consisted of peripheral blood, obtained on day 0 of MenACWY control vaccination. The receptors originated from an adult in good health.

The genes are TRBV2 and TRBJ1-5, with D possibly matching TRBD1 (5 bases). The CDR3 totals 16 residues. The V end lost 8 bases, the J end lost 0 bases, and 17 bases lay between the germline ends. Germline V lookup: CDR1 SNHLY, CDR2 FYNNEI. The CDR3 reads CASCCPGTYSNQPQHF. CDR3 DNA: TGTGCCAGCTGCTGTCCCGGGACGTATAGCAATCAGCCCCAGCATTTT.

The chain carries TRBV7-2 and TRBJ2-2, with D possibly matching TRBD1 (6 bases). V lost 1 base, J lost 7 bases, and 13 bases lay in between. The CDR3 is 15 amino acids. Germline CDR1 is SGHTA and CDR2 is FQGNSA. DNA of the CDR3: TGTGCCAGCAGCTTAGTAACAGGGAAGGGCGGGGAGCTGTTTTTT. Translated: CASSLVTGKGGELFF.

This chain joins TRBV29-1 and TRBJ1-1; TRBD1 matches at 9 bases. The CDR3 is 13 residues long. Germline V lookup: CDR1 SQVTM, CDR2 ANQGSEA. The V segment lost 4 bases and the J segment 4 bases; nucleotides outside the gene matches: 4. The CDR3: CSVGGQGITEAFF. The CDR3 DNA reads as TGCAGCGTTGGGGGACAGGGAATCACTGAAGCTTTCTTT.